A selection of T cell receptor beta chains follows, all from one sample in a study of OX40 agonist ivuxolimab in advanced cancers. TCRdb's copy holds only in-frame clones and misses some; the assay was immunoSEQ multiplex PCR. The sample holds fewer than 120,000 clones, around 90% seen once. Source: CD4+ or CD8+ T cells sorted from blood, taken in a trial of the OX40 agonist ivuxolimab. The receptors come from an adult with an advanced solid tumor such as melanoma, head and neck, liver or kidney cancer. Both conserved end residues are part of each CDR3. The order of the fields is D gene, CDR3 length, clone size, V gene, J gene, CDR3 protein, CDR3 DNA. D genes are given only for firm matches. Some rows have no size entry. The others give once, few or many, or a class for an expanded clone.

d_gene: -
len: 15
abundance: -
v_gene: TRBV7-2
j_gene: TRBJ1-5
CDR3aa: CASSSQGVNNQPQHF
CDR3nt: TGTGCCAGCAGCTCGCAAGGCGTTAATAATCAGCCCCAGCATTTT

d_gene: -
len: 13
abundance: -
v_gene: TRBV4-3
j_gene: TRBJ1-1
CDR3aa: CASSQVVNTEAFF
CDR3nt: TGCGCCAGCAGCCAAGTCGTGAACACTGAAGCTTTCTTT

d_gene: -
len: 12
abundance: -
v_gene: TRBV7-6
j_gene: TRBJ2-5
CDR3aa: CASSLVGETQYF
CDR3nt: TGTGCCAGCAGCTTAGTGGGGGAGACCCAGTACTTC

d_gene: -
len: 11
abundance: few
v_gene: TRBV30
j_gene: TRBJ1-6
CDR3aa: CAWSDRAPLHF
CDR3nt: TGTGCCTGGAGTGATAGGGCACCCCTCCACTTT

d_gene: TRBD1
len: 13
abundance: -
v_gene: TRBV11-3
j_gene: TRBJ2-7
CDR3aa: CASSEGQSYEQYF
CDR3nt: TGTGCCAGCAGCGAGGGACAGAGTTACGAGCAGTACTTC

d_gene: TRBD1
len: 15
abundance: -
v_gene: TRBV5-1
j_gene: TRBJ1-1
CDR3aa: CASSLAGGDSAEAFF
CDR3nt: TGCGCCAGCAGCTTGGCAGGGGGCGATTCCGCTGAAGCTTTCTTT

d_gene: -
len: 15
abundance: -
v_gene: TRBV6-5
j_gene: TRBJ2-1
CDR3aa: CASSYSGTRANEQFF
CDR3nt: TGTGCCAGCAGCTATTCCGGGACACGGGCCAATGAGCAGTTCTTC

d_gene: -
len: 14
abundance: once
v_gene: TRBV6-1
j_gene: TRBJ2-7
CDR3aa: CASMAAPFSYEQYF
CDR3nt: TGTGCCAGCATGGCAGCCCCCTTTTCCTACGAGCAGTACTTC

d_gene: -
len: 16
abundance: -
v_gene: TRBV9
j_gene: TRBJ2-3
CDR3aa: CASSVSGGSSTDTQYF
CDR3nt: TGTGCCAGCAGCGTAAGTGGCGGTTCTAGCACAGATACGCAGTATTTT

d_gene: TRBD1
len: 16
abundance: -
v_gene: TRBV18
j_gene: TRBJ1-2
CDR3aa: CASSPGQTSYTDGYTF
CDR3nt: TGTGCCAGCTCACCGGGACAGACCTCTTATACAGATGGCTACACCTTC

d_gene: TRBD2
len: 14
abundance: -
v_gene: TRBV15
j_gene: TRBJ2-5
CDR3aa: CATSWGEGSETQYF
CDR3nt: TGTGCCACCAGCTGGGGGGAGGGTTCAGAGACCCAGTACTTC

d_gene: -
len: 13
abundance: -
v_gene: TRBV30
j_gene: TRBJ1-1
CDR3aa: CAWGTGSNTEAFF
CDR3nt: TGTGCCTGGGGTACAGGGTCGAACACTGAAGCTTTCTTT

d_gene: -
len: 16
abundance: -
v_gene: TRBV4-2
j_gene: TRBJ2-5
CDR3aa: CASSQDFQGIEETQYF
CDR3nt: TGTGCCAGCAGCCAAGATTTCCAGGGTATTGAGGAGACCCAGTACTTC

d_gene: -
len: 14
abundance: -
v_gene: TRBV9
j_gene: TRBJ1-1
CDR3aa: CASSPHTENLEAFF
CDR3nt: TGTGCCAGCAGCCCCCACACGGAAAACCTTGAAGCTTTCTTT

d_gene: -
len: 14
abundance: once
v_gene: TRBV5-1
j_gene: TRBJ1-3
CDR3aa: CASRSRDSGNTIYF
CDR3nt: TGCGCCAGTAGAAGCAGGGACTCTGGAAACACCATATATTTT

d_gene: TRBD1
len: 15
abundance: -
v_gene: TRBV25-1
j_gene: TRBJ1-2
CDR3aa: CASSEGDRGGYGYTF
CDR3nt: TGTGCCAGCAGTGAAGGCGACAGGGGGGGATATGGCTACACCTTC

d_gene: -
len: 12
abundance: -
v_gene: TRBV6-5
j_gene: TRBJ1-5
CDR3aa: CASRTGRQPQHF
CDR3nt: TGTGCCAGCCGCACAGGGAGGCAGCCCCAGCATTTT

d_gene: -
len: 11
abundance: -
v_gene: TRBV6-1
j_gene: TRBJ2-1
CDR3aa: CASSYVYEQFF
CDR3nt: TGTGCCAGCAGTTACGTATATGAGCAGTTCTTC

d_gene: TRBD1
len: 15
abundance: -
v_gene: TRBV28
j_gene: TRBJ1-2
CDR3aa: CASSLMVTGPGGYTF
CDR3nt: TGTGCCAGCAGTTTAATGGTGACAGGGCCGGGGGGCTACACCTTC

d_gene: TRBD1
len: 15
abundance: once
v_gene: TRBV4-2
j_gene: TRBJ1-4
CDR3aa: CASSHEQGQNEKLFF
CDR3nt: TGTGCCAGCAGCCATGAACAGGGGCAAAATGAAAAACTGTTTTTT

d_gene: TRBD2
len: 15
abundance: -
v_gene: TRBV7-7
j_gene: TRBJ2-1
CDR3aa: CASSREVSSYNEQFF
CDR3nt: TGTGCTAGCAGCCGGGAGGTATCCTCCTACAATGAGCAGTTCTTC

d_gene: -
len: 14
abundance: -
v_gene: TRBV7-3
j_gene: TRBJ2-2
CDR3aa: CASSTGPASGELFF
CDR3nt: TGTGCCAGCAGCACCGGGCCAGCAAGCGGGGAGCTGTTTTTT